The 17 T cell receptor beta chains below come from one sample, sequenced in a study of shared T cell receptors in the human thymus. The repertoire was sequenced with immunoSEQ multiplex PCR; TCRdb's copy has only in-frame clones and lacks some. The sample has 500,000 to 750,000 clones; around 89% are singletons. A further study also used this sample, focusing on human thymus T cells.

The sequenced sample was thymocytes. These receptors came from a boy younger than two with a congenital heart defect.

The chain joins TRBV7-9 to TRBJ2-5, with 7 positions matching TRBD2. V lost 5 bases, J lost 5 bases, and 11 bases stayed unmatched. This CDR3 has 15 residues. Germline V gene lookup returns CDR1 SEHNR and CDR2 FQNEAQ (reference sequence). In DNA, the CDR3 is TGTGCCAGCAGCCCGTGGGGGAGGGCCGATGAGACCCAGTACTTC. This translates into CASSPWGRADETQYF.

This sequence joins TRBV25-1 and TRBJ2-3; 14 bases map to TRBD2. Germline CDR1 is MGHDK and CDR2 is SYGVNS. With V trimmed by 5 bases and J by 7 bases, 8 bases remained unmatched. The CDR3 is 16 amino acids. The CDR3 region has the DNA TGTGCCAGCAGTTCCCGGACTAGCGGGAGGCCTCATACGCAGTATTTT. Translation: CASSSRTSGRPHTQYF.

The V and J genes are TRBV4-1 and TRBJ2-5; maybe TRBD1 (5 bases). This CDR3 contains 16 residues. Germline V gene data show CDR1 as MGHRA and CDR2 as YSYEKL. V lost 0 bases, J lost 0 bases, and 11 bases lay in between. The CDR3 reads CASSQDRQRDQETQYF. The CDR3 DNA reads TGCGCCAGCAGCCAAGATCGACAGCGAGACCAAGAGACCCAGTACTTC.

The chain couples TRBV5-4 to TRBJ2-3; TRBD2 might be the D (6 bases). CDR1 is SGHNT and CDR2 is YYREEE in the germline V gene (reference sequence). The germline V and J ends were trimmed by 1 base and 0 bases, with 12 bases remaining between them. The CDR3 is 16 amino acids. The CDR3 sequence is CASSLIRETSTDTQYF. The CDR3 DNA follows: TGTGCCAGCAGCTTGATACGGGAGACTAGCACAGATACGCAGTATTTT.

The rearrangement uses TRBV6-1 and TRBJ2-3; the match to TRBD1 covers 9 bases. Germline-derived CDR1 and CDR2 are MNHNS and SASEGT. This CDR3 has 15 amino acids. V dropped 2 bases and J dropped 6; count of bases not matched to a gene: 6. CDR3 sequence (DNA): TGTGCCAGCAGTGAACCGGGACAGGGATCGGATACGCAGTATTTT. This translates into CASSEPGQGSDTQYF.

This clone occurred a few times. The J gene is TRBJ2-3, the V gene TRBV4-1, with 8 bases that match TRBD1. Germline CDR1 MGHRA, CDR2 YSYEKL. The CDR3 has 18 residues. The V segment lost 4 bases and the J segment 3 bases; nucleotides outside the gene matches: 15. The CDR3 nucleotides are TGCGCCAGCAGCCGCGCCCCCCGAGACAGGGGTCAGACAGATACGCAGTATTTT. It encodes CASSRAPRDRGQTDTQYF.

This clone has a handful of counts. V is TRBV4-3 and J is TRBJ2-7, with D possibly matching TRBD1 (5 bases). The V and J ends lost 0 bases and 1 base respectively, with 13 bases between them. The CDR3 covers 16 residues. Germline CDR1 reads LGHNA; CDR2 reads YSLEER. In nucleotides, the CDR3 is TGCGCCAGCAGCCAAGATCTTTTTTCAGGGTCCTACGAGCAGTACTTC. Residues: CASSQDLFSGSYEQYF.

V is TRBV10-1 and J is TRBJ2-7, with 8 bases lining up with TRBD1. This CDR3 is 14 amino acids long. The germline gives CDR1 WNHNN, CDR2 SYGVQD (reference sequence). J was trimmed by 5 bases and V by 7 bases; bases with no gene match: 10. CDR3 residues: CASNRTGGTNEQYF. CDR3 DNA: TGCGCCAGCAACCGTACAGGGGGAACCAACGAGCAGTACTTC.

The table lists this clone with a count of one. The CDR3 bases are TGTGCCAGCAGTTCTACCAGCGGGAGGGATCGAGATACGCAGTATTTT. Amino acids: CASSSTSGRDRDTQYF. The chain uses TRBV6-5 and TRBJ2-3; 10 nucleotides align to TRBD2. The CDR3 spans 16 residues. Germline V gene sequence: CDR1 MNHEY, CDR2 SVGAGI. V trimming: 4 bases; J trimming: 5 bases; junction bases outside the gene matches: 9.

This chain uses TRBV28 with TRBJ1-4; 7 bases fit TRBD1. J was trimmed by 1 base and V by 2 bases; bases with no gene match: 10. The CDR3 extends over 18 amino acids. Germline V gene data show CDR1 as MDHEN and CDR2 as SYDVKM. CDR3 amino acids: CASSLKARGGLTNEKLFF. In DNA form, the CDR3 reads TGTGCCAGCAGTTTAAAGGCCCGAGGGGGCCTAACTAATGAAAAACTGTTTTTT.

This sequence joins TRBV14 and TRBJ2-7, with TRBD2 matching 7 bases. The CDR3 loop spans 15 amino acids. The ends lost 0 bases at V and 2 bases at J; junction bases unmatched: 4. Germline V gives CDR1 SGHDN, CDR2 FVKESK. CDR3 sequence reads: CASSQDPAGTYEQYF. CDR3 coding DNA: TGTGCCAGCAGCCAAGATCCAGCGGGGACCTACGAGCAGTACTTC.

The chain links TRBV5-8 to TRBJ2-7, with 10 nucleotides matching TRBD1. The CDR3 has 16 residues. Germline CDR1 is SGHTS and CDR2 is YDEGEE. J was trimmed by 2 bases and V by 6 bases; bases with no gene match: 11. The CDR3 reads CASNISGQGIPYEQYF. As DNA, the CDR3 is TGTGCCAGCAATATTTCGGGACAGGGGATCCCCTACGAGCAGTACTTC.

The V and J genes are TRBV28 and TRBJ2-4; the match to TRBD1 covers 7 bases. J gave up 4 bases and V 5 bases, and 14 bases lay outside the gene matches. The CDR3 sequence is 17 residues long. CDR1 and CDR2 (germline): MDHEN, SYDVKM. Written as DNA, the CDR3 is TGTGCCAGCAGTCCTTCTCTACCCTTGGGACAGAAAAACATTCAGTACTTC. Protein product: CASSPSLPLGQKNIQYF.

The chain carries TRBV7-2 and TRBJ2-7, with TRBD2 matching over 10 bases. The V segment lost 1 base and the J segment 1 base; nucleotides outside the gene matches: 7. Germline lookup yields CDR1 SGHTA and CDR2 FQGNSA. CDR3 length equals 17 residues. The CDR3 nucleotides are TGTGCCAGCAGCTTAGTTGTCGCAGCGGGAGGGTCCTACGAGCAGTACTTC. The encoded protein is CASSLVVAAGGSYEQYF.

About this clone: The sample contains more than one DNA sequence encoding this CDR3. The V call is TRBV7-9, the J call TRBJ2-2, with D maybe TRBD2 (5 bases). This CDR3 spans 13 amino acids. The germline V gene has CDR1 SEHNR and CDR2 FQNEAQ (reference sequence). The V end was cut by 1 base, the J end by 7 bases, with 7 bases between. CDR3 sequence: CASSLGGGGELFF. In DNA, the CDR3 is TGTGCCAGCAGCTTAGGAGGAGGCGGGGAGCTGTTTTTT.

The chain has TRBV11-3 and TRBJ2-7, with D possibly matching TRBD1 (5 bases). Germline V gene lookup returns CDR1 SGHNT and CDR2 YENEEA. The CDR3 is made up of 16 amino acids. The V and J ends lost 2 bases and 2 bases respectively, with 16 bases between them. The CDR3 is CASSLPPGAGPYEQYF. CDR3 nucleotides: TGTGCCAGCAGCTTACCCCCTGGGGCAGGGCCCTACGAGCAGTACTTC.

The J gene is TRBJ2-2, the V gene TRBV4-2; D remains unclear. The V end lost 0 bases, the J end lost 6 bases, and 11 bases lay between the germline ends. CDR3 size: 15 residues. Germline V gene lookup returns CDR1 LGHNA and CDR2 YNFKEQ. CDR3 sequence reads: CASSQDEIAAGELFF. CDR3 sequence (DNA): TGTGCCAGCAGCCAAGATGAAATAGCTGCCGGGGAGCTGTTTTTT.